The 13 T cell receptor beta chains below all came from one sample that was sequenced in a study of CD8+ T cells in alopecia areata. Markers including CD4, CD8alpha, NKG2D and NKG2ACE guided sorting of pooled cutaneous lymph node cells. RNA was extracted and reverse transcribed into cDNA as the sequencing template. Here immunoSEQ multiplex PCR was the method, and the copy in TCRdb shows in-frame clones only, minus some. This sample has more than 250,000 clones, each found more than once. The sequencing sample was made of CD4+ T cells sorted from a lymph node. These TCRs come from a C3H/HeJ mouse with alopecia areata. MHC haplotype here: H2-k.

This clone was seen a few times. Mouse germline and gene names are used. The CDR3 end is not reached by the read, which stops 4 residues before it; the germline J gene fills it in. The sample carries other DNA sequences with the same CDR3. V is TRBV31 and J is TRBJ2-7; 9 positions match TRBD1. The CDR3 spans 13 residues. CDR1 and CDR2 (germline): GKSSPN, SITVG. The sequenced part of the CDR3 DNA is TGTGCCTGGAGTCTAGGACAGGGGTAT. This encodes CAWSLGQGY. The CDR3 in full is CAWSLGQGYEQYF.

Comment on this clone: Germline and genes here are mouse. Coverage ceases 3 residues before the CDR3 finishes, and the germline J gene fills in the end. V is TRBV19 and J is TRBJ1-6; 9 nucleotides match TRBD1. TRBJ1-6 is an ORF for which the function is uncertain. The CDR3 consists of 14 residues. The ends lost 5 bases at V and 8 bases at J; junction bases unmatched: 5. CDR1 is FNHDT, CDR2 SITEND, per germline (reference sequence). The part of the CDR3 DNA that was read is TGTGCCAGCAGCAGACAGGGGGAACATTCGCCC. This sequence encodes CASSRQGEHSP. The complete CDR3 protein is CASSRQGEHSPLYF.

This clone occurred a few times. The genes and germline here are from mouse. The CDR3 DNA, read in part, is TGTGCCAGCAGACTGGAAAAC. It yields the protein CASRLEN. The whole CDR3 reads CASRLENTLYF. This chain joins TRBV13-3 and TRBJ2-4; D is perhaps TRBD2 (5 bases). The CDR3 end falls 4 residues outside the read, so it is completed with the germline J gene. The CDR3 runs to 11 residues. Looked up from germline, CDR1 is NNHDY and CDR2 is SYVADS.

At least ten counts were recorded for this clone. Genes here carry mouse names. The read ends 4 residues early relative to the CDR3; the germline J gene fills the gap. Other DNA sequences in the sample encode the same CDR3. This sequence joins TRBV13-1 and TRBJ2-2; TRBD2 matches at 12 bases. Trimming removed 5 bases from V and 1 base from J; junction bases left unmatched: 0. Germline V CDR1 and CDR2: NSHNY, SYGAGN. The length of the CDR3 is 15 residues. The CDR3 spells CASRGLGGNTGQLYF. The part of the CDR3 DNA that was read is TGTGCCAGCAGGGGACTGGGGGGAAACACCGGG.

As to this clone: Gene names are the mouse ones. The sequenced fragment ends 4 residues before the CDR3 boundary, so the rest is inferred from the germline J gene. The rearrangement links TRBV14 to TRBJ2-5, with a tentative D call TRBD1 (5 bases). Germline CDR1 SGHDT, CDR2 FRDEAV. The V and J ends lost 5 bases and 3 bases respectively, with 13 bases between them. This CDR3 has 14 residues. The part of the CDR3 DNA that was read is TGTGCCAGCAGCCCTCGGACACCTCAAGAC. This encodes CASSPRTPQD. The entire CDR3 reads CASSPRTPQDTQYF. Full variable domain (missing parts from reference TRBV14 and TRBJ2-5): EAGVTQSPRYAVLQEGQAVSFWCDPISGHDTLYWYQQPRDQGPQLLVYFRDEAVIDNSQLPSDRFSAVRPKGTNSTLKIQSAKQGDTATYLCASSPRTPQDTQYFGPGTRLLVL.

Of note for this clone: Any gene name here is a mouse gene name. The read stops 4 residues short of the end of the CDR3; the missing end is completed from the germline J gene. J is TRBJ2-1 and V is TRBV5; 10 bases agree with TRBD2. The CDR3 length is 15 residues. Germline V gene data show CDR1 as LGHNA and CDR2 as YNLKQL (reference sequence). V was clipped by 0 bases and J by 6 bases; unmatched bases: 2. The CDR3 reads CASSQDLGGRAEQFF. The sequenced part of the CDR3 DNA is TGTGCCAGCAGCCAAGATCTGGGGGGGCGTGCT.

There are a few counts of this clone. The gene names here belong to mouse. The read ends 4 residues shy of where the CDR3 ends; the end is completed using the germline J gene. The rearrangement links TRBV19 to TRBJ2-7, with 11 bases aligning to TRBD2. V was pared by 4 bases and J by 0 bases, with 6 bases of the junction left unmatched. The CDR3 is made up of 16 amino acids. The germline CDR1 and CDR2 sequences are FNHDT and SITEND (reference sequence). CDR3 DNA (partial): TGTGCCAGCAGTTCCCGGACTGGGGGGTCCTCCTAT. Protein: CASSSRTGGSSY. The whole CDR3 region reads CASSSRTGGSSYEQYF.

Comments on this clone: Genes and germline come from the mouse. Read coverage stops 4 residues before the CDR3 terminus; the germline J gene supplies the remainder. The V gene is TRBV19, the J gene TRBJ2-7, with D possibly being TRBD2 (6 bases). CDR1 is FNHDT, CDR2 SITEND, per germline (reference sequence). The length of the CDR3 is 15 residues. Trimming cost V 2 bases and J 0 bases, with 12 bases left between them. Incomplete CDR3 DNA: TGTGCCAGCAGTATCTTCCTGGGGAGCTCCTAT. The encoded protein is CASSIFLGSSY. The entire CDR3 reads CASSIFLGSSYEQYF.

Concerning this clone itself: Mouse gene names apply. With the read ending 4 residues before the CDR3 end, the germline J gene is used to fill in that end. This sample also contains other DNA sequences that code for the same CDR3. This rearrangement joins TRBV5 to TRBJ2-7; 10 positions agree with TRBD2. The germline V gene has CDR1 LGHNA and CDR2 YNLKQL (reference sequence). This CDR3 has 14 residues. J was trimmed by 0 bases and V by 4 bases; bases with no gene match: 0. Partial CDR3 DNA: TGTGCCAGCAGCCGGACTGGGGGCTCCTAT. Its protein is CASSRTGGSY. The whole CDR3 protein reads CASSRTGGSYEQYF.

To note about this clone: Gene names are mouse gene names. The sequence runs out 4 residues before the end of the CDR3; the remainder is reconstructed from the germline J gene. The rearrangement joins TRBV13-2 to TRBJ2-1, with 9 bases lining up with TRBD1. The CDR3 is 14 amino acids. V gave up 4 bases and J gave up 3 bases; unmatched junction bases: 2. Per germline, CDR1 NNHNN and CDR2 SYGAGS (reference sequence). Partial CDR3 DNA: TGTGCCAGCGGTAACAGGGGGCCCTATGCT. Protein: CASGNRGPYA. From start to end, the CDR3 is CASGNRGPYAEQFF.

Comments on this clone: Mouse gene names and germline throughout. The CDR3 reads CASSIRGGASYEQYF. CDR3 bases read: TGTGCCAGCAGTATACGTGGGGGGGCCTCCTAT. The rearrangement uses TRBV19 and TRBJ2-7; 9 bases fit TRBD2. The observed sequence ends 4 residues before the CDR3 terminus, with the missing tail filled in from the germline J gene. Trimming cost V 1 base and J 0 bases; bases outside gene matches: 2. The CDR3 consists of 15 residues. Per germline, CDR1 FNHDT and CDR2 SITEND (reference sequence).

This clone was observed at least ten times. All gene names here are mouse names. The read gets to within 4 residues of the CDR3 end, and the germline J gene fills in the rest. Different DNA sequences within this sample yield the same CDR3. The chain couples TRBV17 to TRBJ2-2, with a possible D match to TRBD1 (6 bases). The CDR3 has 14 amino acids. V was pared by 5 bases and J by 1 base, with 8 bases between. Germline values: CDR1 MNHDT, CDR2 YYDKIL. CDR3 sequence: CASSPDRNTGQLYF. Incomplete CDR3 DNA: TGTGCTAGCAGTCCGGACAGAAACACCGGG.

Details on this clone: Mouse names are used for the genes. The read gets to within 4 residues of the CDR3 end, and the germline J gene fills in the rest. Other DNA sequences in the same sample also yield this CDR3. The rearrangement joins TRBV13-1 to TRBJ2-1; D is perhaps TRBD2 (6 bases). CDR1 and CDR2 from the germline V gene are NSHNY and SYGAGN. The CDR3 has 15 amino acids. V dropped 0 bases and J dropped 2 bases, with 9 bases sitting between them. Incomplete CDR3 DNA: TGTGCCAGCAGTGATGCCCGGGGGGACTATGCT. Translated, it gives CASSDARGDYA. The CDR3 in full is CASSDARGDYAEQFF.